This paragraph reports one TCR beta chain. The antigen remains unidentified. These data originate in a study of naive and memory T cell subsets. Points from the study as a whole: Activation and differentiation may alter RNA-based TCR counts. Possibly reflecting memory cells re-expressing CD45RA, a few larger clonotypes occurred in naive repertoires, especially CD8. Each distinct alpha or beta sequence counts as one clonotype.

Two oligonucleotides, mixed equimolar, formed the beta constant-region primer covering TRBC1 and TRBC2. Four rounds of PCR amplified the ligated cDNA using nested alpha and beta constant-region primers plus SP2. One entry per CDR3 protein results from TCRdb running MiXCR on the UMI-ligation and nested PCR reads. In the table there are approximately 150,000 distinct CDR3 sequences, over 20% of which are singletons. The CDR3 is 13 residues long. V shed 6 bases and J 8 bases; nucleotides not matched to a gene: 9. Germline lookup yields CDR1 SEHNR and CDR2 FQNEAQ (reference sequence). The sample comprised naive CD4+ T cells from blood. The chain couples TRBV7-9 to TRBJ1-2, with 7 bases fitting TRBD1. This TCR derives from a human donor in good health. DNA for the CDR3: TGTGCCAGCAGTAGCGGACAGGCAGACGGCTACACCTTC. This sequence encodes CASSSGQADGYTF.